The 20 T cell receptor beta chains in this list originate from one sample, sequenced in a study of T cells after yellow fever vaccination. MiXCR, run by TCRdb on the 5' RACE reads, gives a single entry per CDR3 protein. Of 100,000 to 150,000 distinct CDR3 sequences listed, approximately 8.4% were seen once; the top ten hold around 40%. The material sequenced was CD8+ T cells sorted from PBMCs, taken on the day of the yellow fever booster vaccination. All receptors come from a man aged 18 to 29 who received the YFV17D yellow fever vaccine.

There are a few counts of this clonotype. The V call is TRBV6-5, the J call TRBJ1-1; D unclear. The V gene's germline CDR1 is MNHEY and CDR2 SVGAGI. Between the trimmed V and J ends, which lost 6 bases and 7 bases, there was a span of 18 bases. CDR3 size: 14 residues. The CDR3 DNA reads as TGTGCCAGCAGCGACCACGGACGGTCGGGTGAAGCTTTCTTT. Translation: CASSDHGRSGEAFF.

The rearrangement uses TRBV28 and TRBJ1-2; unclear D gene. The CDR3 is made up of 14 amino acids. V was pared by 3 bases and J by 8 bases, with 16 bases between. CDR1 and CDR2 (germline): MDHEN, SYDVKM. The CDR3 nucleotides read TGTGCCAGCAGTTTTGTAGGGATGGAAGGCGGCTACACCTTC. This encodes CASSFVGMEGGYTF.

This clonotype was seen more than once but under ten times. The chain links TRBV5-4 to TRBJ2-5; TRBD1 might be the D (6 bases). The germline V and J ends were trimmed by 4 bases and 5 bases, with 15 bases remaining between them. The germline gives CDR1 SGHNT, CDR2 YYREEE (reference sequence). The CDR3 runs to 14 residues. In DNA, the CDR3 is TGTGCCAGCAGCCCGGGACATTTTTATGAGACCCAGTACTTC. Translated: CASSPGHFYETQYF.

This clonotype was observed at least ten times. The CDR3 protein is CASSQVTGPDGYTF. CDR3 in DNA: TGCGCCAGCAGCCAAGTGACGGGCCCGGACGGCTACACCTTC. J is TRBJ1-2 and V is TRBV4-3; D is ambiguous. V was clipped by 1 base and J by 8 bases, with 14 bases between them. The germline gives CDR1 LGHNA, CDR2 YSLEER. The length of the CDR3 is 14 residues.

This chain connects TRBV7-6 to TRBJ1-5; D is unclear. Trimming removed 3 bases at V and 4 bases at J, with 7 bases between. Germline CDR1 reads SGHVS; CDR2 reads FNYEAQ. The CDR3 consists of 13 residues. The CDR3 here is CASSFGVNQPQHF. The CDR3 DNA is TGTGCCAGCAGCTTCGGGGTAAATCAGCCCCAGCATTTT.

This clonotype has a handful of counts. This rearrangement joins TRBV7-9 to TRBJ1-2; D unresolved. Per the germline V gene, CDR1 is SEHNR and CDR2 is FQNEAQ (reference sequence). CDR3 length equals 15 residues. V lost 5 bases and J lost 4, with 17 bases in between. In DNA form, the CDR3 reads TGTGCCAGCAGCCCCACCCTAGACGGATCCTATGGCTACACCTTC. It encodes CASSPTLDGSYGYTF.

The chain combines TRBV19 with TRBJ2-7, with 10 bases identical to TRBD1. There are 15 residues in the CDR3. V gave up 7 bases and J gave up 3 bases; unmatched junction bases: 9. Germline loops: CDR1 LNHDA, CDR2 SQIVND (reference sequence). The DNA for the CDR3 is TGTGCCAGTACCTCCGGCAGGGACAGGGGCTACGAGCAGTACTTC. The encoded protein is CASTSGRDRGYEQYF.

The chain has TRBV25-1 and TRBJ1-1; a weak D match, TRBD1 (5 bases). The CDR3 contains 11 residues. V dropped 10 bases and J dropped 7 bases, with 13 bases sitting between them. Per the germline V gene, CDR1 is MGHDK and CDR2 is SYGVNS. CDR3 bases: TGTGCCACCACACCCAGGGTTGAAGCTTTCTTT. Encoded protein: CATTPRVEAFF.

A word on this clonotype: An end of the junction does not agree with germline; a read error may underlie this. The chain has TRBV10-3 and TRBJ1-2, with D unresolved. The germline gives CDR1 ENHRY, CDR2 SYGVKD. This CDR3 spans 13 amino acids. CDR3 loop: CAISDVLRASPFF. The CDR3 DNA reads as TGTGCCATCAGTGACGTTTTGAGGGCTAGCCCCTTCTTC.

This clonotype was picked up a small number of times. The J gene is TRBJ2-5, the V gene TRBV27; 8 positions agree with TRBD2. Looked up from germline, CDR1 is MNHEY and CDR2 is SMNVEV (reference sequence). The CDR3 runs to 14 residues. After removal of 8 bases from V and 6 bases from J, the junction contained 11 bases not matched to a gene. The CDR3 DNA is TGTGCCAGCGGCGCGGGGGGATGGGGAAAGACCCAGTACTTC. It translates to CASGAGGWGKTQYF.

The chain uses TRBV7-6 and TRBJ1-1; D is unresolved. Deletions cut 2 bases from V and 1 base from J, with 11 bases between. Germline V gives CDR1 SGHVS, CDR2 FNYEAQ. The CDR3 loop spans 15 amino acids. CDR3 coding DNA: TGTGCCAGCAGCTTATCACCGGATGGGAACACTGAAGCTTTCTTT. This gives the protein CASSLSPDGNTEAFF.

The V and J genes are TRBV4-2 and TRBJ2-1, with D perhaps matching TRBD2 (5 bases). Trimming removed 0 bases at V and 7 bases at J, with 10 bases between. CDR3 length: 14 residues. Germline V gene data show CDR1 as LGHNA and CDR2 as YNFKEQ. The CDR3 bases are TGTGCCAGCAGCCAAGAAAGGAGGTCAAATGAGCAGTTCTTC. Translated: CASSQERRSNEQFF.

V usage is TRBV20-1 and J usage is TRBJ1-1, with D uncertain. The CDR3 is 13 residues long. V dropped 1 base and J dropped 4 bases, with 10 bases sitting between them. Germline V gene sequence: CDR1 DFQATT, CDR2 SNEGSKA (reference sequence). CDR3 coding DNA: TGCAGTGCTAGAGGCCAGATCGGCACTGAAGCTTTCTTT. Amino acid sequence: CSARGQIGTEAFF.

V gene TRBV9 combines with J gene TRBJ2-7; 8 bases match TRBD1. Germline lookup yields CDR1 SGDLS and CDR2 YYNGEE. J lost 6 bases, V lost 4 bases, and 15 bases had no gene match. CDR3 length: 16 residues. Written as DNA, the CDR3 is TGTGCCAGCAGCTTTTCCTTCCGGGACAGGTCGGGCGAGCAGTACTTC. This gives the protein CASSFSFRDRSGEQYF.

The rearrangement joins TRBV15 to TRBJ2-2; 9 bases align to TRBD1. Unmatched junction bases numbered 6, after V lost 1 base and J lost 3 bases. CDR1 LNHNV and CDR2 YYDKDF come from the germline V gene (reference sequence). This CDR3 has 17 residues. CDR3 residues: CATSRVGGTGHTGELFF. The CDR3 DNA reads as TGTGCCACCAGCAGAGTCGGCGGGACAGGGCACACCGGGGAGCTGTTTTTT. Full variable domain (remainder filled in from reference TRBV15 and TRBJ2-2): DAMVIQNPRYQVTQFGKPVTLSCSQTLNHNVMYWYQQKSSQAPKLLFHYYDKDFNNEADTPDNFQSRRPNTSFCFLDIRSPGLGDTAMYLCATSRVGGTGHTGELFFGEGSRLTVL.

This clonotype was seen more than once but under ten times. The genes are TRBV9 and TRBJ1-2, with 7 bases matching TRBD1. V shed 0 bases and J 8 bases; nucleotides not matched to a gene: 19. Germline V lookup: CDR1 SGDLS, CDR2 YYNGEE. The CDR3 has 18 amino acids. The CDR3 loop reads CASSVVAHTQGRFGGYTF. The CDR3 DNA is TGTGCCAGCAGCGTAGTGGCCCATACACAGGGGCGGTTTGGAGGCTACACCTTC.

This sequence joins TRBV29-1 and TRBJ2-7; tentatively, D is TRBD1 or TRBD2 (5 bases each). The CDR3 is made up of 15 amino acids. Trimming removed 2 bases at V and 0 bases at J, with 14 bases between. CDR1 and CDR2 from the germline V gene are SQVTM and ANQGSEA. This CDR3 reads CSVESRGRASYEQYF. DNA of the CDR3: TGCAGCGTTGAAAGCCGGGGCAGGGCCTCCTACGAGCAGTACTTC.

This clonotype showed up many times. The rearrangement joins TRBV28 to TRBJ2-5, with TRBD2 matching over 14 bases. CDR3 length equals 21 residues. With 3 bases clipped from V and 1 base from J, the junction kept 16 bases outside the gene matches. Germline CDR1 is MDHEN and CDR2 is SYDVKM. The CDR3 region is CASSLGAPGLAGAYLQETQYF. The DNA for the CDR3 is TGTGCCAGCAGTTTGGGGGCGCCGGGACTAGCGGGGGCTTACCTCCAAGAGACCCAGTACTTC.

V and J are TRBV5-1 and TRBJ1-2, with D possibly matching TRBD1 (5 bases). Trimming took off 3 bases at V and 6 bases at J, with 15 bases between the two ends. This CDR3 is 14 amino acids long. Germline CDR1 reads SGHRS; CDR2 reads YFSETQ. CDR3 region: CASSSHPAGHGYTF. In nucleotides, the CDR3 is TGCGCCAGCAGCTCACATCCCGCAGGGCATGGCTACACCTTC. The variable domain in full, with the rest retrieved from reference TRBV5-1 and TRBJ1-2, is KAGVTQTPRYLIKTRGQQVTLSCSPISGHRSVSWYQQTPGQGLQFLFEYFSETQRNKGNFPGRFSGRQFSNSRSEMNVSTLELGDSALYLCASSSHPAGHGYTFGSGTRLTVV.

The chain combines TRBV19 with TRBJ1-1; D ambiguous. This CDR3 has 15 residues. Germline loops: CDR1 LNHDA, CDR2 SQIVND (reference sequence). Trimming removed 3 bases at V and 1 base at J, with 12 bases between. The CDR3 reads CASSMTRRSNTEAFF. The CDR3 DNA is TGTGCCAGTAGTATGACGCGAAGGTCGAACACTGAAGCTTTCTTT.